This T cell receptor (beta chain) originates from a study of control samples from healthy donors and cancer patients. V lost 2 bases and J lost 3, with 17 bases in between. Germline loops: CDR1 SSHAT, CDR2 FNYEAQ (reference sequence). The CDR3 covers 17 residues. Sequencing was performed with immunoSEQ multiplex PCR; in TCRdb, only in-frame clones are kept and a portion is missing. The data contain roughly 170,000 clones, about 93% of them singletons. Sample: blood. The chain uses TRBV7-7 and TRBJ1-5; the D gene is possibly TRBD1 (6 bases). This receptor was taken from a man between 18 and 29 years old in good health. The CDR3 loop is CASSLQQGPNDNQPQHF. The DNA for the CDR3 is TGTGCCAGCAGCTTACAACAGGGACCAAATGACAATCAGCCCCAGCATTTT.